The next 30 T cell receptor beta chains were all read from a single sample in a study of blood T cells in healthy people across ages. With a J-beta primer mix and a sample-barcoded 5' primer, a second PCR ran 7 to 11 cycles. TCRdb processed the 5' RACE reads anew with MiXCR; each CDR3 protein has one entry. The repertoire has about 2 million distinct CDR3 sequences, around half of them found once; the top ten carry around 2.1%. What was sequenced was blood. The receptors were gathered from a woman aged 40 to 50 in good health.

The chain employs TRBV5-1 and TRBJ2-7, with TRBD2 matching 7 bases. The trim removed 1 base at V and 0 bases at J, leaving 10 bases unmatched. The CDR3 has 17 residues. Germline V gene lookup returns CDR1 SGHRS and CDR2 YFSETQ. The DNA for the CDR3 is TGCGCCAGCAGCTTGTCCCTCACCAGGGACTACTCCTACGAGCAGTACTTC. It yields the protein CASSLSLTRDYSYEQYF.

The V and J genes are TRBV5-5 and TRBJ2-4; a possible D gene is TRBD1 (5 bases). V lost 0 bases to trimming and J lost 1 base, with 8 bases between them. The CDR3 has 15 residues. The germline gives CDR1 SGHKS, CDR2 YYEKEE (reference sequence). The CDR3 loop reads CASSLESGAKNIQYF. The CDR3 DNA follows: TGTGCCAGCAGCTTGGAATCAGGGGCCAAAAACATTCAGTACTTC.

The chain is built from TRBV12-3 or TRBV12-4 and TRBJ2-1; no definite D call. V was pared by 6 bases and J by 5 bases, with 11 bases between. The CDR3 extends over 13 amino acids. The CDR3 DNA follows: TGTGCCAGCAGCCCTACTACACACAATGAGCAGTTCTTC. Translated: CASSPTTHNEQFF.

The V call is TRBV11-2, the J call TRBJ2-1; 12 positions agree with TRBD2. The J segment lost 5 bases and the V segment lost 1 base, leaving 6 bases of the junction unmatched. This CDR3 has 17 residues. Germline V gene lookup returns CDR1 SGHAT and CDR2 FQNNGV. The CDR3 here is CASSLGRLAGVHNEQFF. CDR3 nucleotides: TGTGCCAGCAGCTTAGGCCGACTAGCGGGGGTCCACAATGAGCAGTTCTTC.

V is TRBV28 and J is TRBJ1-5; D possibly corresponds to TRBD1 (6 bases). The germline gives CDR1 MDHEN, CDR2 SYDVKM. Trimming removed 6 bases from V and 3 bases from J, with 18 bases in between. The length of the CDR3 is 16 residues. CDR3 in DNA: TGTGCCAGCAGCCGAATGGGAGGGGGAGACAATCAGCCCCAGCATTTT. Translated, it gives CASSRMGGGDNQPQHF.

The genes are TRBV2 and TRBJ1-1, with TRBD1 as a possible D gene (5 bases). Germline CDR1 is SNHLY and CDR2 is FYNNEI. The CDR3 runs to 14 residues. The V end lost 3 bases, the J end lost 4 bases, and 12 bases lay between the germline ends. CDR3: CASSDGQGPTEAFF. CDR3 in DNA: TGTGCCAGCAGTGACGGGCAGGGCCCCACTGAAGCTTTCTTT.

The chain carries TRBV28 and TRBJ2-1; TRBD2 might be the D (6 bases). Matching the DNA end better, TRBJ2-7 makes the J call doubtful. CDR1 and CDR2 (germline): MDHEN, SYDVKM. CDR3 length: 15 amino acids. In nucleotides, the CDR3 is TGTGCCAGCTTCGGCGGGGTCCCCTCCTACAATGAGCAGTACTTC. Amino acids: CASFGGVPSYNEQYF.

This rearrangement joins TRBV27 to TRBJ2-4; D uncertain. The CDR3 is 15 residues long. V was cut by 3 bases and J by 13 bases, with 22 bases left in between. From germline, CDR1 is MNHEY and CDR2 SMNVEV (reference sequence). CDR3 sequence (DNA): TGTGCCAGCAGTTTTTATGGGCTCCGGTTAGTGGAGCAGTACTTC. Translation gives CASSFYGLRLVEQYF.

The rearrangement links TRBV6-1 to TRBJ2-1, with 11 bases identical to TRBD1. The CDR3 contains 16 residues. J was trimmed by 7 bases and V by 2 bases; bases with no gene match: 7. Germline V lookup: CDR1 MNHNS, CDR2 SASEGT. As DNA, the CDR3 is TGTGCCAGCAGTGAAAGGACAGGGGGCGCGCAGAATGAGCAGTTCTTC. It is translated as CASSERTGGAQNEQFF.

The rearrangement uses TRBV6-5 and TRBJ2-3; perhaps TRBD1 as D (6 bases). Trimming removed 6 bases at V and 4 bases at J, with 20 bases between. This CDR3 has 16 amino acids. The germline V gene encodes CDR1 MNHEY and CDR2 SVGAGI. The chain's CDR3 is CASSLRGTGSADTQYF. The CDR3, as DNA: TGTGCCAGCAGCCTCAGGGGCACAGGGAGCGCAGATACGCAGTATTTT.

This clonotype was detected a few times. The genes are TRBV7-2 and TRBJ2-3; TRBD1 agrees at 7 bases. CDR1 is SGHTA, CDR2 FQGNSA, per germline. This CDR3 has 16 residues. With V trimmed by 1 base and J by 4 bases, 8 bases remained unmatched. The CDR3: CASSLGGQFWADTQYF. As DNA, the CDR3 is TGTGCCAGCAGCTTAGGGGGACAGTTTTGGGCAGATACGCAGTATTTT.

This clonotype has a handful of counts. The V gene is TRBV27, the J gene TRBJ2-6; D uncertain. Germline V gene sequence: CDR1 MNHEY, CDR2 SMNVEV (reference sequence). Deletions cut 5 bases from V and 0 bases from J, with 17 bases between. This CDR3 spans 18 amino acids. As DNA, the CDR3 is TGTGCCAGCAGTCCGCTGGGCAGGAAGAGCTCTGGGGCCAACGTCCTGACTTTC. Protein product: CASSPLGRKSSGANVLTF.

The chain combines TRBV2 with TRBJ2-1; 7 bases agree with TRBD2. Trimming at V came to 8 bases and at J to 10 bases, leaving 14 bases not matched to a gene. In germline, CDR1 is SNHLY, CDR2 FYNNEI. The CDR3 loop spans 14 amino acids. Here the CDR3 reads CASAQGAGLGEQFF. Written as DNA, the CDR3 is TGTGCCAGCGCTCAGGGAGCGGGACTTGGGGAGCAGTTCTTC.

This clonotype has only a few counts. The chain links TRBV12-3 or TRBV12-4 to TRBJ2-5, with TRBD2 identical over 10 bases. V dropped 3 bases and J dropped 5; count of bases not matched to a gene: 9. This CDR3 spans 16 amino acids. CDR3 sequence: CASSLTSGRWKETQYF. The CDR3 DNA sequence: TGTGCCAGCAGTTTGACTAGCGGGCGATGGAAGGAGACCCAGTACTTC.

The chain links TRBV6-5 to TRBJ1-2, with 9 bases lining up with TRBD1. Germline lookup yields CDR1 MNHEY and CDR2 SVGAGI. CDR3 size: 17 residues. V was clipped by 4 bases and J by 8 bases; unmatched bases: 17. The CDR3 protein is CASSSWSGTGLSGGYTF. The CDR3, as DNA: TGTGCCAGCAGTTCATGGTCCGGGACAGGGCTGAGCGGCGGCTACACCTTC.

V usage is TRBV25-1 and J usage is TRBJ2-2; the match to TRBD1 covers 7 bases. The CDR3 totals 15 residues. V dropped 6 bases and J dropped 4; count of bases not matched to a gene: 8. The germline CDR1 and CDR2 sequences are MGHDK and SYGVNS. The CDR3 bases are TGTGCCAGCAGCGACAGGGTATATGGCACCGGGGAGCTGTTTTTT. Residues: CASSDRVYGTGELFF.

CDR3 protein: CASSLAALAPSTDTQYF. Here the CDR3 DNA reads TGCGCCAGCAGCTTGGCGGCACTAGCGCCTAGCACAGATACGCAGTATTTT. The rearrangement uses TRBV5-1 and TRBJ2-3; 7 nucleotides agree with TRBD2. The CDR3 spans 17 residues. Germline loops: CDR1 SGHRS, CDR2 YFSETQ. With V trimmed by 0 bases and J by 0 bases, 7 bases remained unmatched.

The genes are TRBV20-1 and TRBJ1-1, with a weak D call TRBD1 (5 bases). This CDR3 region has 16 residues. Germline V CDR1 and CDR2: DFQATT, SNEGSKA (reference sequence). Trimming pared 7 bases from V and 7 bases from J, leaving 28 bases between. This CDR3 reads CSVPSQGLRSLLEAFF. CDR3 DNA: TGCAGTGTTCCCAGCCAGGGACTCCGTTCATTACTTGAAGCTTTCTTT.

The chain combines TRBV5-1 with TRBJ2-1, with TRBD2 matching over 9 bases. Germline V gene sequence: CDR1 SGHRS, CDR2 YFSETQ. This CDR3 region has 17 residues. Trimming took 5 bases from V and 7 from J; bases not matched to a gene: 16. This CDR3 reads CASSFGEAGGLRNEQFF. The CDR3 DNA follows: TGCGCCAGCAGTTTTGGAGAAGCGGGGGGCCTTAGGAATGAGCAGTTCTTC.

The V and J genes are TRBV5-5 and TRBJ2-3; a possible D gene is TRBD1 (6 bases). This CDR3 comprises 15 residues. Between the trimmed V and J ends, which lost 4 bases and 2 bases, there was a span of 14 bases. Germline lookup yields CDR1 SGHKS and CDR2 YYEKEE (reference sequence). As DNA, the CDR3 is TGTGCCAGCAGCACCGGGACACCCGACACAGATACGCAGTATTTT. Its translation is CASSTGTPDTDTQYF.

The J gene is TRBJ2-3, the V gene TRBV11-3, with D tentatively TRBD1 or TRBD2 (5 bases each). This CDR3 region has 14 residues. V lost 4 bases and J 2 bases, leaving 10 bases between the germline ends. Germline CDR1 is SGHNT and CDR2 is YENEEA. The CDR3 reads CASSSGPNTDTQYF. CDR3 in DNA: TGTGCCAGCAGCTCGGGACCCAACACAGATACGCAGTATTTT. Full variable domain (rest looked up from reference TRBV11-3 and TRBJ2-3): EAGVVQSPRYKIIEKKQPVAFWCNPISGHNTLYWYLQNLGQGPELLIRYENEEAVDDSQLPKDRFSAERLKGVDSTLKIQPAELGDSAVYLCASSSGPNTDTQYFGPGTRLTVL.

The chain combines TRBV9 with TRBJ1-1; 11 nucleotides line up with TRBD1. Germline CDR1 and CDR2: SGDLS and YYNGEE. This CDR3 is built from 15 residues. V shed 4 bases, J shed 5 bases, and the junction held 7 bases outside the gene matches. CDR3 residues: CASSQRTGGMTEAFF. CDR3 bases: TGTGCCAGCAGCCAAAGGACAGGGGGCATGACTGAAGCTTTCTTT.

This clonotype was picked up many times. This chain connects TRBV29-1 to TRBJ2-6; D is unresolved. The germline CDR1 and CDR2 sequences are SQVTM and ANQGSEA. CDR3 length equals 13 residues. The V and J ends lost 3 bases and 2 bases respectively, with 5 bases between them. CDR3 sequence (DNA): TGCAGCGTTGATGAGGCTGGGGCCAACGTCCTGACTTTC. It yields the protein CSVDEAGANVLTF.

CDR3 DNA sequence: TGTGCCAGCAGCACGGGACCGTTGAGCTACGAGCAGTACTTC. Its protein is CASSTGPLSYEQYF. The chain uses TRBV5-6 and TRBJ2-5, with D possibly called TRBD1 or TRBD2 (5 bases each). The DNA end favors TRBJ2-7, so the J call may be wrong. From germline, CDR1 is SGHDT and CDR2 YYEEEE. The CDR3 contains 14 residues.

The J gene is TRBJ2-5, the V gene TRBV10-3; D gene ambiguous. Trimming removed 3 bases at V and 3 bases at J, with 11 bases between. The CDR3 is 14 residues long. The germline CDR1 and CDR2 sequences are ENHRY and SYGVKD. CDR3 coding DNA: TGTGCCATCAGTGACCGGCAGTCGAAAGAGACCCAGTACTTC. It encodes CAISDRQSKETQYF.

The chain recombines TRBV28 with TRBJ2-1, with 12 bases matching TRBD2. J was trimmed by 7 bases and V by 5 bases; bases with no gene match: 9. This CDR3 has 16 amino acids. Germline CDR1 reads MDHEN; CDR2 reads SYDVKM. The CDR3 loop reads CASSDLAGGPLNEQFF. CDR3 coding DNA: TGTGCCAGCAGTGACCTAGCGGGGGGGCCTCTAAATGAGCAGTTCTTC.

CDR3 protein: CSASRGDSEAFF. As DNA, the CDR3 is TGCAGTGCTAGTCGAGGGGATTCAGAAGCTTTCTTT. V and J are TRBV20-1 and TRBJ1-1, with TRBD1 as a possible D gene (5 bases). Looked up from germline, CDR1 is DFQATT and CDR2 is SNEGSKA (reference sequence). The ends were cut back, 3 bases at V and 8 bases at J, with 13 bases in the middle. This CDR3 region has 12 residues.

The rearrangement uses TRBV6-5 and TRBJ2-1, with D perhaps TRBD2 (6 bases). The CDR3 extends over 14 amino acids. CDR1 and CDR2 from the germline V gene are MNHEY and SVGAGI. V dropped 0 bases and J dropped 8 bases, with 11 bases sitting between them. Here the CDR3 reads CASSYSEGPYEQFF. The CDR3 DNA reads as TGTGCCAGCAGTTACTCGGAGGGACCGTATGAGCAGTTCTTC.

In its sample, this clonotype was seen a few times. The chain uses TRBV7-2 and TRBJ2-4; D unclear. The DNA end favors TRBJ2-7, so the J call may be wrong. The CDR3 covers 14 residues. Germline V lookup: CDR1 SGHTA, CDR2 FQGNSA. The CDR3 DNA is TGTGCCAGCAGTAACCGGGCGGCCGGATACGAGCAGTACTTC. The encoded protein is CASSNRAAGYEQYF.

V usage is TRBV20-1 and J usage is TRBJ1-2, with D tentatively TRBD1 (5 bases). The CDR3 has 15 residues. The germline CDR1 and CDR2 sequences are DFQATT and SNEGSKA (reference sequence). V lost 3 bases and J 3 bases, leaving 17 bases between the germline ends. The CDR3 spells CSARGSGGVHYGYTF. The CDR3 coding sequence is TGCAGTGCTAGGGGAAGCGGGGGGGTTCACTATGGCTACACCTTC.